The T cell receptor beta chain under discussion was sequenced for a study of cytomegalovirus exposure and HLA in healthy donors. Looking at the study overall: Among the 300 to 500 genotyped donors, approximately 81% were placed in the Caucasian-associated ancestry cluster.

All the people who gave samples were healthy bone marrow donors. Donors were ostensibly healthy at sampling, although undocumented immune exposures were probable. With V trimmed by 3 bases and J by 0 bases, 3 bases remained unmatched. CDR1 and CDR2 from the germline V gene are SGDLS and YYNGEE. CDR3 length: 17 amino acids. On this clone: Antigen specificity is unknown.

The PCR used 60 Vbeta and 13 Jbeta primers. Here immunoSEQ multiplex PCR was the method, and the copy in TCRdb shows in-frame clones only, minus some. The sample has approximately 210,000 clones, 60% to 80% seen once. Study outcomes and limitations: Many donors carried some public TCRs, although rarity characterized most TCR sequences.

Sequencing was done on a sample of PBMCs. V usage is TRBV9 and J usage is TRBJ2-7, with TRBD2 identical over 16 bases. The receptor's source is a male donor in good health and CMV-seronegative. The CDR3 region is CASSEGLAGGASYEQYF. The CDR3 nucleotides are TGTGCCAGCAGCGAGGGACTAGCGGGGGGGGCCTCCTACGAGCAGTACTTC.